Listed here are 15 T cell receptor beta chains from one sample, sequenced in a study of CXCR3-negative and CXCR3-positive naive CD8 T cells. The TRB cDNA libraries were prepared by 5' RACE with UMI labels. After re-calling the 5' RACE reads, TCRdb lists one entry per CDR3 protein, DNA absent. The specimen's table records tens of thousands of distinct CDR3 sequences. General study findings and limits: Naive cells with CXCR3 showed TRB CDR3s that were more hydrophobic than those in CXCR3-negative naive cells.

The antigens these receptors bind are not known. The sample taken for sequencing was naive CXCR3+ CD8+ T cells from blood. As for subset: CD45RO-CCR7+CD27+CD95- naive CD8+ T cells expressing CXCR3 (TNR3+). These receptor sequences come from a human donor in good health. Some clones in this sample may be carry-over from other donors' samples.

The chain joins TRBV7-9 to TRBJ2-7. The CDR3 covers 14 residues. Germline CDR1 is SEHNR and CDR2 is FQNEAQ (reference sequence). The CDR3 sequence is CASSLPGSSYEQYF. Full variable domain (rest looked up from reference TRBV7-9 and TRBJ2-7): DTGVSQNPRHKITKRGQNVTFRCDPISEHNRLYWYRQTLGQGPEFLTYFQNEAQLEKSRLLSDRFSAERPKGSFSTLEIQRTEQGDSAMYLCASSLPGSSYEQYFGPGTRLTVT.

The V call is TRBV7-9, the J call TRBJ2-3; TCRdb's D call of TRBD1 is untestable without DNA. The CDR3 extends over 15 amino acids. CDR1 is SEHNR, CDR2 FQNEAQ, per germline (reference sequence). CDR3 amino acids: CASSSPGPITDTQYF.

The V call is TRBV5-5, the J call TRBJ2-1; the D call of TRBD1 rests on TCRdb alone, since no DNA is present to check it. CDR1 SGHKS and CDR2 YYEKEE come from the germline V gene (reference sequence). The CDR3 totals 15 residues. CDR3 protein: CASSTGTGEYNEQFF.

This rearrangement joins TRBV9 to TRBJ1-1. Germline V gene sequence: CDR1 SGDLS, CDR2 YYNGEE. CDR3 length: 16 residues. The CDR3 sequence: CASSVEGLYGNTEAFF.

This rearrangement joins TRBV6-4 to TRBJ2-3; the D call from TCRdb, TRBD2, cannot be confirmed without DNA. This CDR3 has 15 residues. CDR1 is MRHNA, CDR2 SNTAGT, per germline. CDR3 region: CASSEVAESTDTQYF.

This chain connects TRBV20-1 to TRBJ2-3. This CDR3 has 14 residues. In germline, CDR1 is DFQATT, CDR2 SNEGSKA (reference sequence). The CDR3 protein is CSANQQFRADTQYF.

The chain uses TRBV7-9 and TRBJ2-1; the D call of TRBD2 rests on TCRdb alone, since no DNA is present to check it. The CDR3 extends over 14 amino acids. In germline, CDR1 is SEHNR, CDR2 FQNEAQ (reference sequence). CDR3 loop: CASSLETSGDEQFF.

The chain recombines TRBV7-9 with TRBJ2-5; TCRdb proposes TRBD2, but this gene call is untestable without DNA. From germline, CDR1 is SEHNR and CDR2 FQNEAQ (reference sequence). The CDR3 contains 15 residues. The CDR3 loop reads CASTLQRESWETQYF.

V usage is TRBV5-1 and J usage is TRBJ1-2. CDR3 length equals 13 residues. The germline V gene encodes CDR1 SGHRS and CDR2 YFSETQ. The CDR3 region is CASSLDSSYGYTF.

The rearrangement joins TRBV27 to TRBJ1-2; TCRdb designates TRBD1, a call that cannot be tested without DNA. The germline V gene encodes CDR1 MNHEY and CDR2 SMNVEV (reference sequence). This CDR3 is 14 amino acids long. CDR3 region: CASSPLDPLYGYTF.

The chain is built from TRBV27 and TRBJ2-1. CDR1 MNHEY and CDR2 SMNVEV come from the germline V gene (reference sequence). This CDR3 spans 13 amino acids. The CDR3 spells CASSFGEYNEQFF.

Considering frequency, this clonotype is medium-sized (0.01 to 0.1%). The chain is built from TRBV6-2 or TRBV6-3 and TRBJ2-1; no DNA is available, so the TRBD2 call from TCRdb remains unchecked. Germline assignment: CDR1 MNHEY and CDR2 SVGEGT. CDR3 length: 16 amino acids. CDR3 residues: CASSYLTSGGPNEQFF.

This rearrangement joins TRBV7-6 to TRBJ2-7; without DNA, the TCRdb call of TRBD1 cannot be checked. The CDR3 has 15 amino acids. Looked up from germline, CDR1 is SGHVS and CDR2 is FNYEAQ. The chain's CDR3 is CASSFGTGVDYEQYF. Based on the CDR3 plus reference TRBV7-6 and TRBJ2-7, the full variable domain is GAGVSQSPRYKVTKRGQDVALRCDPISGHVSLYWYRQALGQGPEFLTYFNYEAQQDKSGLPNDRFSAERPEGSISTLTIQRTEQRDSAMYRCASSFGTGVDYEQYFGPGTRLTVT.

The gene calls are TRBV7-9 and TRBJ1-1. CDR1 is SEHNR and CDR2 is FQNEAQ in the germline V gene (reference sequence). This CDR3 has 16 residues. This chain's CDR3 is CASSLGPRVSNTEAFF.

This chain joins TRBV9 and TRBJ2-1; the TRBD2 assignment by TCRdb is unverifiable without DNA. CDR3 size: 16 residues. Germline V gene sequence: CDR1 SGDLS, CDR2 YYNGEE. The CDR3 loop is CASSVERGASYNEQFF.